This T cell receptor (beta chain) stems from a study of regulatory T cells. Study outcomes and limitations: In patients, unique TRB V-J pairs were restricted and V/J usage skewed, especially in Tregs. Hydrophobic residues at CDR3 positions 6 and 7 were enriched in conventional CD4+ T cells of CD3G-deficient patients.

Points on this clone: Its antigen is unknown.

Autoimmunity was present in every CD3G-deficient patient, worse in two. Sorting split CD4+ cells into CD25-high CD127-low Tregs and CD25-low CD127-high conventional T cells. The trim removed 2 bases at V and 1 base at J, leaving 9 bases unmatched. Per the germline V gene, CDR1 is SGHRS and CDR2 is YFSETQ. CDR3 length: 18 amino acids. The primer mix had 52 TRBV and 13 TRBJ primers. Sequencing used immunoSEQ multiplex PCR; TCRdb keeps in-frame clones, though not all of them. The table includes 30,000 to 40,000 clones, roughly 92% detected once. The sequence was obtained from a child between 2 and 9 years old with CD3G deficiency. This rearrangement joins TRBV5-1 to TRBJ2-3; 11 positions agree with TRBD2. The source material was conventional CD4+ T cells sorted from blood. CDR3 coding DNA: TGCGCCAGCAGCTTCGGGACTAGCGGATCCGTTGGCACAGATACGCAGTATTTT. Amino acid sequence: CASSFGTSGSVGTDTQYF.